These 6 T cell receptor beta chains originate from one sample sequenced in a study of blood T cell repertoires in COVID-19. The assay was immunoSEQ multiplex PCR, and TCRdb's table has in-frame clones only and misses some. The top ten clones hold roughly 1% of a sample with fewer than 450,000 clones, roughly nine tenths of them seen once. The sequenced sample was PBMCs or T cells enriched from blood (not recorded which). All receptors come from a woman aged 25 to 45 who had recovered from COVID-19.

This chain connects TRBV5-1 to TRBJ2-5; TRBD2 matches 8 bases. The germline V gene has CDR1 SGHRS and CDR2 YFSETQ. Losses at the gene ends were 1 base for V and 5 bases for J; bases not matched to a gene: 4. This CDR3 comprises 14 residues. This CDR3 is CASSLYGGGETQYF. DNA of the CDR3: TGCGCCAGCAGCTTGTACGGCGGGGGGGAGACCCAGTACTTC.

This chain joins TRBV6-5 and TRBJ1-5; D call uncertain. V was shortened by 2 bases and J by 3 bases, with 8 bases between the two germline ends. From germline, CDR1 is MNHEY and CDR2 SVGAGI. The CDR3 totals 14 residues. CDR3 protein: CASSYELPNQPQHF. Here the CDR3 DNA reads TGTGCCAGCAGTTACGAACTGCCCAATCAGCCCCAGCATTTT.

V usage is TRBV18 and J usage is TRBJ2-1; TRBD2 matches 11 bases. CDR1 and CDR2 (germline): KGHSH, LQKENI. V lost 3 bases and J lost 5; bases outside the gene matches: 3. This CDR3 contains 15 residues. CDR3 sequence (DNA): TGTGCCAGCTCACCCCTAGCGGGGGGCCACAATGAGCAGTTCTTC. This codes for CASSPLAGGHNEQFF.

The V and J genes are TRBV11-2 and TRBJ2-7; 10 bases align to TRBD1. Per the germline V gene, CDR1 is SGHAT and CDR2 is FQNNGV. The CDR3 contains 14 residues. V lost 6 bases and J lost 4; bases outside the gene matches: 6. CDR3 coding DNA: TGTGCCAGCAGAGCAGGACAGGGGGTTTACGAGCAGTACTTC. It codes for CASRAGQGVYEQYF.

The chain joins TRBV7-9 to TRBJ1-2, with a weak D call TRBD1 (6 bases). Between the trimmed V and J ends, which lost 3 bases and 2 bases, there was a span of 10 bases. Germline V gives CDR1 SEHNR, CDR2 FQNEAQ (reference sequence). The CDR3 sequence is 14 residues long. CDR3: CASSLGQGNYGYTF. In DNA, the CDR3 is TGTGCCAGCAGCTTGGGCCAGGGGAACTATGGCTACACCTTC.

CDR3 protein: CASSLGQQQHNEQFF. The DNA for the CDR3 is TGCGCCAGCAGCTTGGGACAGCAGCAACACAATGAGCAGTTCTTC. This chain connects TRBV5-1 to TRBJ2-1; D may be TRBD1 (5 bases). Germline loops: CDR1 SGHRS, CDR2 YFSETQ. This CDR3 contains 15 residues. V lost 0 bases and J lost 5, with 12 bases in between.